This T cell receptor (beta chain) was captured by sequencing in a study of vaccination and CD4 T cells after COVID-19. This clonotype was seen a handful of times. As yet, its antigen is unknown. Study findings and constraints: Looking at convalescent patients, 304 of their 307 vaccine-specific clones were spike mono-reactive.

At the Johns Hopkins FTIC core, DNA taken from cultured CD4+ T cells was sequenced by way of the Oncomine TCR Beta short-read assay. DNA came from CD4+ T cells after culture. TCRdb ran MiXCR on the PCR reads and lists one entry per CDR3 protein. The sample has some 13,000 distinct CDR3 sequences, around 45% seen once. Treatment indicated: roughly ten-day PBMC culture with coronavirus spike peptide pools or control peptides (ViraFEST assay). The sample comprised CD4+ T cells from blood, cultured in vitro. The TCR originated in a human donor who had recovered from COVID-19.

CDR3 DNA: TGTGCCAGCAGCCTAAACCAGGGGCAGGGCTACACCTTC. Translated, it gives CASSLNQGQGYTF. J is TRBJ1-2 and V is TRBV7-9; perhaps TRBD1 as D (6 bases). The V end lost 5 bases, the J end lost 8 bases, and 15 bases lay between the germline ends. Germline CDR1 is SEHNR and CDR2 is FQNEAQ (reference sequence). CDR3 length: 13 amino acids.